This T cell receptor beta chain was identified in a study of CD8 T cells in Susac syndrome. Study-wide results and limits: The study recognized that the number of individuals in its TCR sequencing and HLA analysis was relatively small.

The authors reverse transcribed roughly 0.45 to 1 ug RNA with random hexamers. TCR beta CDR3 was amplified by immunoSEQ covering 54 Vbeta and 13 Jbeta. In TCRdb, the immunoSEQ multiplex PCR reads were re-called with MiXCR into one record per CDR3 protein. This sample has some 120,000 distinct CDR3 sequences, with just over 90% found just once. The CDR3 consists of 14 residues. Looked up from germline, CDR1 is SGDLS and CDR2 is YYNGEE. The J segment lost 5 bases and the V segment lost 4 bases, leaving 5 bases of the junction unmatched. About this clonotype itself: Its antigen remains unknown.

CD8+ and CD4+ T cells taken from blood had their TCR beta sequenced. This chain links TRBV9 with TRBJ2-1, with 8 bases identical to TRBD2. The TCR comes from a human donor with multiple sclerosis. The sample comprised CD8+ T cells from PBMCs. CDR3 nucleotides: TGTGCCAGCAGCCCACTAGCGGCAAACAATGAGCAGTTCTTC. Amino acids: CASSPLAANNEQFF.